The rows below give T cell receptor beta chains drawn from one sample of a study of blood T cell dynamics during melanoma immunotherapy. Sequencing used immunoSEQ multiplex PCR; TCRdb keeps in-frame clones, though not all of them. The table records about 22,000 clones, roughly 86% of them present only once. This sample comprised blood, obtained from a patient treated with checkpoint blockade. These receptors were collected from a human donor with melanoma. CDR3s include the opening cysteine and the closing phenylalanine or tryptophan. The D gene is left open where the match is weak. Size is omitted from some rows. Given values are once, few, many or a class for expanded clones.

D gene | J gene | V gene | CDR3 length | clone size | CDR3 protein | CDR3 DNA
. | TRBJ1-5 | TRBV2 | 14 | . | CASSARGSNQPQHF | TGTGCCAGCAGTGCAAGGGGTAGCAATCAGCCCCAGCATTTT
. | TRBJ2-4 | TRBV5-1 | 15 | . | CASSLAGTEQNIQYF | TGCGCCAGCAGCTTGGCCGGTACAGAGCAAAACATTCAGTACTTC
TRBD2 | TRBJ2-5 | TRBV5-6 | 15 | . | CASSLISGGRETQYF | TGTGCCAGCAGCTTGATTAGCGGGGGCAGGGAGACCCAGTACTTC
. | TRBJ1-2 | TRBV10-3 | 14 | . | CATRDGGGLYGYTF | TGTGCCACCCGGGACGGGGGCGGCCTCTATGGCTACACCTTC
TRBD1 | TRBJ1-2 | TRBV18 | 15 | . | CASKGAGATNYGYTF | TGTGCCAGCAAGGGGGCGGGTGCAACTAACTATGGCTACACCTTC
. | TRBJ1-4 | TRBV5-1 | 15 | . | CASSDSGFFNEKLFF | TGCGCCAGCAGTGATTCGGGATTTTTTAATGAAAAACTGTTTTTT
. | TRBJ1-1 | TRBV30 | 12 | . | CAWAGTGTEAFF | TGTGCCTGGGCCGGGACGGGCACTGAAGCTTTCTTT
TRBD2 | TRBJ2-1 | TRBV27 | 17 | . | CASSYNFPSGSVNEQFF | TGTGCCAGCAGTTATAATTTTCCTAGCGGGAGCGTGAATGAGCAGTTCTTC
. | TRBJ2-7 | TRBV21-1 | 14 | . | CASSRDRGHYEQYF | TGTGCCAGCAGCCGGGACAGGGGACACTACGAGCAGTACTTC
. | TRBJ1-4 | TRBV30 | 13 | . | CAWAQGNAEKLFF | TGTGCCTGGGCTCAGGGCAATGCTGAAAAACTGTTTTTT
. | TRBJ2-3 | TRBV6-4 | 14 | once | CASRSTMGADTQYF | TGTGCCAGCAGATCCACAATGGGGGCAGATACGCAGTATTTT
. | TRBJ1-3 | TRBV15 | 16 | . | CATSKWGKGNGNTIYF | TGTGCCACCAGCAAGTGGGGAAAGGGGAATGGAAACACCATATATTTT
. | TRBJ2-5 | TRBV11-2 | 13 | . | CASSRVYQETQYF | TGTGCCAGCAGCCGAGTGTACCAAGAGACCCAGTACTTC
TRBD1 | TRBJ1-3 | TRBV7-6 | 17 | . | CASSLGTGVSSGNTIYF | TGTGCCAGCAGCTTGGGCACAGGGGTCTCCTCTGGAAACACCATATATTTT
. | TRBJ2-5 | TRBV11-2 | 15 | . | CASSLGGGTSQTQYF | TGTGCCAGCAGCTTAGGTGGGGGGACCTCCCAGACCCAGTACTTC
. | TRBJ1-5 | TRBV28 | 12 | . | CASSEMVSPQHF | TGTGCCAGCAGTGAAATGGTATCCCCCCAGCATTTT
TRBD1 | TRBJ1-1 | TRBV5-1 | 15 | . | CASSLPGGGNTEAFF | TGCGCCAGCAGCTTGCCAGGGGGCGGAAACACTGAAGCTTTCTTT
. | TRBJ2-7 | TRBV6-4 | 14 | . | CASSGRRYSYEQYF | TGTGCCAGCAGTGGAAGACGGTACTCCTACGAGCAGTACTTC